The 22 T cell receptor beta chains below come from one sample, sequenced in a study of cytomegalovirus exposure and HLA in healthy donors. Primers for the PCR totalled 60 Vbeta and 13 Jbeta. Here immunoSEQ multiplex PCR was the method, and the copy in TCRdb shows in-frame clones only, minus some. In the table there are approximately 92,000 clones, about two thirds of which are singletons. Sequencing was carried out using PBMCs. These TCRs come from a man between 50 and 59 years old in good health and CMV-seronegative.

The rearrangement joins TRBV5-4 to TRBJ2-2; 13 nucleotides match TRBD2. The trim removed 0 bases at V and 5 bases at J, leaving 4 bases unmatched. CDR1 and CDR2 from the germline V gene are SGHNT and YYREEE (reference sequence). The CDR3 is 17 amino acids. CDR3 sequence (DNA): TGTGCCAGCAGCTTGGCCGGGGGACTAGCGGGGACCGGGGAGCTGTTTTTT. This translates into CASSLAGGLAGTGELFF. Looking up the rest from reference TRBV5-4 and TRBJ2-2 gives the full variable domain: ETGVTQSPTHLIKTRGQQVTLRCSSQSGHNTVSWYQQALGQGPQFIFQYYREEENGRGNFPPRFSGLQFPNYSSELNVNALELDDSALYLCASSLAGGLAGTGELFFGEGSRLTVL.

The chain uses TRBV11-3 and TRBJ2-3; 11 positions agree with TRBD2. Germline lookup yields CDR1 SGHNT and CDR2 YENEEA. The ends lost 7 bases at V and 4 bases at J; junction bases unmatched: 1. This CDR3 spans 13 amino acids. CDR3 DNA sequence: TGTGCCAGCACGGGACTAGCGGCAGATACGCAGTATTTT. Translation: CASTGLAADTQYF. The full variable domain, in which reference TRBV11-3 and TRBJ2-3 provide the parts outside the CDR3, is EAGVVQSPRYKIIEKKQPVAFWCNPISGHNTLYWYLQNLGQGPELLIRYENEEAVDDSQLPKDRFSAERLKGVDSTLKIQPAELGDSAVYLCASTGLAADTQYFGPGTRLTVL.

The rearrangement joins TRBV7-9 to TRBJ2-3; 8 bases match TRBD2. Germline CDR1 SEHNR, CDR2 FQNEAQ (reference sequence). This CDR3 is built from 16 residues. J lost 4 bases, V lost 1 base, and 7 bases had no gene match. The CDR3 DNA is TGTGCCAGCAGCTTAGATCGGGGGGGGCTATCAGATACGCAGTATTTT. This gives the protein CASSLDRGGLSDTQYF.

The J gene is TRBJ2-3, the V gene TRBV5-1; possible D gene TRBD1, 5 bases. From germline, CDR1 is SGHRS and CDR2 YFSETQ. Trimming took off 1 base at V and 4 bases at J, with 13 bases between the two ends. The CDR3 extends over 15 amino acids. The CDR3 DNA is TGCGCCAGCAGCTTGAGGGGTAGCCGCGCAGATACGCAGTATTTT. The encoded protein is CASSLRGSRADTQYF.

This clone was counted a few times. This rearrangement joins TRBV29-1 to TRBJ2-5, with D perhaps matching TRBD1 (6 bases). V dropped 4 bases and J dropped 1 base, with 7 bases sitting between them. CDR1 is SQVTM and CDR2 is ANQGSEA in the germline V gene. There are 12 residues in the CDR3. CDR3 nucleotide sequence: TGCAGCGTTGGACAGGTCCAAGAGACCCAGTACTTC. As protein: CSVGQVQETQYF.

This clone came up a few times. The chain couples TRBV18 to TRBJ1-3; D may be TRBD1 (5 bases). Trimming stripped 6 bases from V and 6 bases from J, with 15 bases between. Germline V lookup: CDR1 KGHSH, CDR2 LQKENI. This CDR3 has 14 amino acids. In DNA form, the CDR3 reads TGTGCCAGCTCCGAGGACACGTCCACAAACACCATATATTTT. Its translation is CASSEDTSTNTIYF. Supplemented by reference TRBV18 and TRBJ1-3, the full variable domain reads NAGVMQNPRHLVRRRGQEARLRCSPMKGHSHVYWYRQLPEEGLKFMVYLQKENIIDESGMPKERFSAEFPKEGPSILRIQQVVRGDSAAYFCASSEDTSTNTIYFGEGSWLTVV.

This clone has more than one count but fewer than ten. V gene TRBV10-3 combines with J gene TRBJ2-1; 11 bases line up with TRBD2. The V and J ends lost 8 bases and 3 bases, in that order; junction bases with no gene match: 3. The CDR3 is made up of 14 amino acids. Germline V lookup: CDR1 ENHRY, CDR2 SYGVKD. Here the CDR3 reads CAIQTSGVYNEQFF. CDR3 DNA sequence: TGTGCCATCCAGACTAGCGGGGTCTACAATGAGCAGTTCTTC.

The chain uses TRBV30 and TRBJ1-1; TRBD1 aligns across 11 bases. J lost 4 bases, V lost 5 bases, and 3 bases had no gene match. This CDR3 is built from 13 residues. The germline V gene has CDR1 GTSNPN and CDR2 SVGIG (reference sequence). The CDR3 spells CAWGGQGATEAFF. CDR3 coding DNA: TGTGCCTGGGGAGGACAGGGGGCCACTGAAGCTTTCTTT.

The chain couples TRBV5-4 to TRBJ2-3, with TRBD2 matching over 9 bases. Germline V gene sequence: CDR1 SGHNT, CDR2 YYREEE (reference sequence). The CDR3 consists of 16 residues. V lost 3 bases to trimming and J lost 3 bases; unmatched junction nucleotides: 8. Written as DNA, the CDR3 is TGTGCCAGCAGCTCGACTAGCGGAAGAGGGACAGATACGCAGTATTTT. Encoded protein: CASSSTSGRGTDTQYF. Complete variable domain (other parts from reference TRBV5-4 and TRBJ2-3): ETGVTQSPTHLIKTRGQQVTLRCSSQSGHNTVSWYQQALGQGPQFIFQYYREEENGRGNFPPRFSGLQFPNYSSELNVNALELDDSALYLCASSSTSGRGTDTQYFGPGTRLTVL.

The chain has TRBV7-2 and TRBJ2-1, with D tentatively TRBD2 (5 bases). CDR1 SGHTA and CDR2 FQGNSA come from the germline V gene. The CDR3 is 14 residues long. Trimming removed 1 base from V and 16 bases from J, with 20 bases in between. The CDR3 protein is CASSLGIGDQWGFF. For the CDR3, the DNA is TGTGCCAGCAGCTTAGGAATCGGGGATCAGTGGGGATTCTTC.

V and J are TRBV28 and TRBJ2-2; D is uncertain. Per germline, CDR1 MDHEN and CDR2 SYDVKM. Trimming took 7 bases from V and 5 from J, leaving 14 bases between them. The CDR3 runs 14 residues. The DNA of the CDR3 is TGTGCCAGCACGATTGGCGGTACAACCGGGGAGCTGTTTTTT. This gives the protein CASTIGGTTGELFF.

V usage is TRBV30 and J usage is TRBJ1-5; D gene ambiguous. Germline CDR1 reads GTSNPN; CDR2 reads SVGIG (reference sequence). The ends were cut back, 1 base at V and 5 bases at J, with 15 bases in the middle. The CDR3 covers 15 residues. CDR3 in DNA: TGTGCCTGGAGTGGAGGGTCCCAATCAGATCAGCCCCAGCATTTT. Protein sequence: CAWSGGSQSDQPQHF.

This clone was seen a few times. This chain uses TRBV28 with TRBJ1-5; the D gene is possibly TRBD1 (5 bases). Deletions cut 8 bases from V and 0 bases from J, with 11 bases between. The CDR3 sequence is 14 residues long. Germline CDR1 is MDHEN and CDR2 is SYDVKM. The CDR3, as DNA: TGTGCCAGCTTTAGGGGTTCTAGCAATCAGCCCCAGCATTTT. Protein sequence: CASFRGSSNQPQHF.

This clone was counted a single time. This chain connects TRBV5-1 to TRBJ2-6; the match to TRBD1 covers 10 bases. V lost 0 bases to trimming and J lost 1 base; unmatched junction nucleotides: 7. Germline CDR1 and CDR2: SGHRS and YFSETQ. The CDR3 spans 19 residues. As DNA, the CDR3 is TGCGCCAGCAGCTTGGCCGGGACAGGGGCCCATTCTGGGGCCAACGTCCTGACTTTC. This translates into CASSLAGTGAHSGANVLTF.

This clone was seen more than once but under ten times. V gene TRBV27 combines with J gene TRBJ1-2; perhaps TRBD1 as D (5 bases). Germline-derived CDR1 and CDR2 are MNHEY and SMNVEV (reference sequence). Trimming removed 5 bases from V and 6 bases from J, with 25 bases in between. CDR3 length: 17 residues. The CDR3 is CASSPRGGTYFRDGYTF. The CDR3 bases are TGTGCCAGCAGTCCCCGGGGGGGGACCTACTTTAGGGATGGCTACACCTTC.

Only one count was recorded for this clone. The chain is built from TRBV30 and TRBJ2-3; D is unresolved. The CDR3 has 12 amino acids. V shed 2 bases and J shed 7 bases, with 10 bases lying between them. CDR1 GTSNPN and CDR2 SVGIG come from the germline V gene (reference sequence). The CDR3 coding sequence is TGTGCCTGGAGTATCCCCTTTAATACGCAGTATTTT. This codes for CAWSIPFNTQYF.

This clone appeared a few times. As DNA, the CDR3 is TGCGCCAGCAGCCCCGAGTTAGGCGGGAACACTGAAGCTTTCTTT. Amino acid sequence: CASSPELGGNTEAFF. The chain uses TRBV4-1 and TRBJ1-1; D call uncertain. There are 15 residues in the CDR3. V shed 4 bases and J shed 1 base, with 13 bases lying between them. Germline CDR1 reads MGHRA; CDR2 reads YSYEKL.

The chain carries TRBV15 and TRBJ1-2; perhaps TRBD1 as D (5 bases). V was clipped by 3 bases and J by 4 bases, with 12 bases between them. Germline lookup yields CDR1 LNHNV and CDR2 YYDKDF (reference sequence). This CDR3 has 14 amino acids. Written as DNA, the CDR3 is TGTGCCACCAGCAGGGAGCAGGGTTTCTATGGCTACACCTTC. Its translation: CATSREQGFYGYTF.

V gene TRBV28 combines with J gene TRBJ1-4, with TRBD1 as a possible D gene (5 bases). CDR1 and CDR2 from the germline V gene are MDHEN and SYDVKM. The CDR3 spans 18 residues. The germline V and J ends were trimmed by 2 bases and 0 bases, with 16 bases remaining between them. The CDR3 protein is CASSLTPGMRSTNEKLFF. The CDR3 DNA reads as TGTGCCAGCAGTTTAACTCCAGGGATGAGGTCAACTAATGAAAAACTGTTTTTT.

The chain carries TRBV23-1 and TRBJ1-3; D unresolved. TRBV23-1 is flagged as an ORF with uncertain function. V shed 0 bases and J shed 4 bases, with 16 bases lying between them. There are 17 residues in the CDR3. Written as DNA, the CDR3 is TGCGCCAGCAGTCAATCGGAACGGGATCGGTCGGGAAACACCATATATTTT. Residues: CASSQSERDRSGNTIYF.

The chain joins TRBV29-1 to TRBJ2-5, with D tentatively TRBD2 (6 bases). This CDR3 is 14 amino acids long. From germline, CDR1 is SQVTM and CDR2 ANQGSEA. Trimming cost V 5 bases and J 4 bases, with 17 bases left between them. CDR3 loop: CSVNPGLGRETQYF. CDR3 bases: TGCAGCGTTAACCCGGGACTCGGAAGAGAGACCCAGTACTTC.

The chain combines TRBV7-9 with TRBJ2-3; D is unresolved. V shed 5 bases and J shed 1 base, with 7 bases lying between them. This CDR3 is 13 amino acids long. The V gene's germline CDR1 is SEHNR and CDR2 FQNEAQ (reference sequence). CDR3 residues: CASSQFGTDTQYF. The CDR3, as DNA: TGTGCCAGCAGCCAGTTCGGCACAGATACGCAGTATTTT.